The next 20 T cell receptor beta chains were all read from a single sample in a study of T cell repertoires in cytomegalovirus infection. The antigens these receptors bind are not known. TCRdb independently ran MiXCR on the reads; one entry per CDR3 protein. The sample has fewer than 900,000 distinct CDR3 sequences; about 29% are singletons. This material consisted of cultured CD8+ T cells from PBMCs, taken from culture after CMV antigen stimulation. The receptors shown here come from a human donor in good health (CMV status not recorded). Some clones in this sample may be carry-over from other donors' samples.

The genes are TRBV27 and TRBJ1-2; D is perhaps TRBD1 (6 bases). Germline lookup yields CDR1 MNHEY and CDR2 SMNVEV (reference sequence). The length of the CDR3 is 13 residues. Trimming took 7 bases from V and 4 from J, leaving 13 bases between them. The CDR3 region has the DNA TGTGCCAGCATGTACAGGGTCGGCTATGGCTACACCTTC. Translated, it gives CASMYRVGYGYTF.

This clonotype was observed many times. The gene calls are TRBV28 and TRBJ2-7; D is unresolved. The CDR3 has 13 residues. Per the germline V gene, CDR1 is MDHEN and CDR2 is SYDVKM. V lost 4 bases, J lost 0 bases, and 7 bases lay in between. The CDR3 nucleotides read TGTGCCAGCAGTTCGGCCAGCTCCTACGAGCAGTACGTC. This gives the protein CASSSASSYEQYV.

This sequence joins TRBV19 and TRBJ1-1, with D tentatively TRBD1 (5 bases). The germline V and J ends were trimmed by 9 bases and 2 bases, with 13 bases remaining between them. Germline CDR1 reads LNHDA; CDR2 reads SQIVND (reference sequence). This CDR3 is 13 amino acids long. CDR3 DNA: TGTGCCAGCGCAGAGGGGAGAAACACTGAAGCTTTCTTT. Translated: CASAEGRNTEAFF.

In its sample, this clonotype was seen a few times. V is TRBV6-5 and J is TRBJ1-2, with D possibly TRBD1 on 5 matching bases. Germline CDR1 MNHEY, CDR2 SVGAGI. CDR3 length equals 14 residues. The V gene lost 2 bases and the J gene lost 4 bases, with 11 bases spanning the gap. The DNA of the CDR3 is TGTGCCAGCAGTTACGTCGGGGGGGTCTATGGCTACACCTTC. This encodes CASSYVGGVYGYTF.

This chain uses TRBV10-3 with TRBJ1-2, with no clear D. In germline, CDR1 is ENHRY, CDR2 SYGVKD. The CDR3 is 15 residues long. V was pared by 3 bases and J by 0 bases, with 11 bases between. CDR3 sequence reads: CAISDSDRPNYGYTF. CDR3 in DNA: TGTGCCATCAGTGACTCTGACCGCCCTAACTATGGCTACACCTTC.

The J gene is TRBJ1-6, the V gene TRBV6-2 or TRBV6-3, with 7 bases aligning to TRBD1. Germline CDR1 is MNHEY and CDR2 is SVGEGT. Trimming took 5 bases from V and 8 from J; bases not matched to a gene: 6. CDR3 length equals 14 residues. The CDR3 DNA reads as TGTGCCAGCAGTCGGGACAGACGGGATTCACCCCTCCACTTT. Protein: CASSRDRRDSPLHF.

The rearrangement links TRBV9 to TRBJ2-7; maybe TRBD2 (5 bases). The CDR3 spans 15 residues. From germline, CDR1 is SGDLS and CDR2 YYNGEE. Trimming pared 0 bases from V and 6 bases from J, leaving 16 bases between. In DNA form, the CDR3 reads TGTGCCAGCAGCGTAGATCCGGTAGTCCTAGCCGAGCAGTACTTC. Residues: CASSVDPVVLAEQYF.

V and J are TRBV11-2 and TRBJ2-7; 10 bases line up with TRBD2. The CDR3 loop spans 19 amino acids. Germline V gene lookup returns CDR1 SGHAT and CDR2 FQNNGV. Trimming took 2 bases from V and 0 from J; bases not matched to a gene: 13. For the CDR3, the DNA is TGTGCCAGCAGCTTAATTTTTGCTAGCGGGGGCAGTTCCTCCTACGAGCAGTACGTC. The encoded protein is CASSLIFASGGSSSYEQYV.

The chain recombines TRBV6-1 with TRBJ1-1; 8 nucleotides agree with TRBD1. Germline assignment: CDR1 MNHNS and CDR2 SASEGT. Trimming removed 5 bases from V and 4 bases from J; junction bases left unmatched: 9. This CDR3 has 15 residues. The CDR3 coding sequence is TGTGCCAGCAGTTACGACAGGGGACGGGTCACTGAAGCTTTCTTT. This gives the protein CASSYDRGRVTEAFF.

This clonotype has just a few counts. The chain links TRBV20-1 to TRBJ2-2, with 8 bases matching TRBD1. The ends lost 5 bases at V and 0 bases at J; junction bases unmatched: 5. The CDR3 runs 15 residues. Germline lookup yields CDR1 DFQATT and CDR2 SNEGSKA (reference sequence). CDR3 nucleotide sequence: TGCAGTGCTTTGGACAGGGAAACGAACACCGGGGAGCTGTTTTTT. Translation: CSALDRETNTGELFF.

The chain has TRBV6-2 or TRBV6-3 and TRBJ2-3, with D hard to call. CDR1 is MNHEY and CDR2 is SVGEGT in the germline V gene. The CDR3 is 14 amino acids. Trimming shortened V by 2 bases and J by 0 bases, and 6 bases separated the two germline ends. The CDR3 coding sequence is TGTGCCAGCAGTTACATCCAGAGCACAGATACGCAGTATTTT. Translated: CASSYIQSTDTQYF.

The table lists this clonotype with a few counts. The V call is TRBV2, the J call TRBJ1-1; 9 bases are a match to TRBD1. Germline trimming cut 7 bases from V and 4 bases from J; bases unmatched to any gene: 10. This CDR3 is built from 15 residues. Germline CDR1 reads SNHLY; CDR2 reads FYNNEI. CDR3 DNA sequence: TGTGCCAGCAAGCCGGGACAGGGAAGAGCCACTGAAGCTTTCTTT. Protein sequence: CASKPGQGRATEAFF.

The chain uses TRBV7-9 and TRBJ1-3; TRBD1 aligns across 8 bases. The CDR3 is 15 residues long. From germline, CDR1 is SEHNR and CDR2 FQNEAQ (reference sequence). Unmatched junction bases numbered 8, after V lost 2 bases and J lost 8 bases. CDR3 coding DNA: TGTGCCAGCAGCTTATTCGACAGGGGAGGAGACACCATATATTTT. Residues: CASSLFDRGGDTIYF.

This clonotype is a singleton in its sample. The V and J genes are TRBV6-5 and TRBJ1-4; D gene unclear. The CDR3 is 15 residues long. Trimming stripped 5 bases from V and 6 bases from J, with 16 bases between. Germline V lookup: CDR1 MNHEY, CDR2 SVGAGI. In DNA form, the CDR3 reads TGTGCCAGCAGTACCCGAGCAGGCGGGTATGAAAAACTGTTTTTT. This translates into CASSTRAGGYEKLFF.

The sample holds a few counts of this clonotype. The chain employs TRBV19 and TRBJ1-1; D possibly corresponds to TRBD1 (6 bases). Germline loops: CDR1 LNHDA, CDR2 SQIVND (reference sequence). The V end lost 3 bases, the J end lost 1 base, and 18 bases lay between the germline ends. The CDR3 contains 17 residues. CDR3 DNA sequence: TGTGCCAGTAGTATGATTAGGCAGGGGCTAAAGAACACTGAAGCTTTCTTT. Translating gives CASSMIRQGLKNTEAFF. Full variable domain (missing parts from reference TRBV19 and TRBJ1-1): DGGITQSPKYLFRKEGQNVTLSCEQNLNHDAMYWYRQDPGQGLRLIYYSQIVNDFQKGDIAEGYSVSREKKESFPLTVTSAQKNPTAFYLCASSMIRQGLKNTEAFFGQGTRLTVV.

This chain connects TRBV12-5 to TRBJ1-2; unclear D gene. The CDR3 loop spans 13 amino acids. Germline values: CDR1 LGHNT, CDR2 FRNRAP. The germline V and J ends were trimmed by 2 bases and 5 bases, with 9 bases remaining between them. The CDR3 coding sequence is TGTGCTAGTGGTTTGATGACATGGTATGGCTACACCTTC. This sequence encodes CASGLMTWYGYTF.

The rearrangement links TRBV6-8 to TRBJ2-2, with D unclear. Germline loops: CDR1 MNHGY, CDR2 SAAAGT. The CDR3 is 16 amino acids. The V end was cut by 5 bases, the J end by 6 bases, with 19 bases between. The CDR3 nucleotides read TGTGCCAGCAGTCCCCCAAATGAACTTAATCCCGGGGAGCTGTTTTTT. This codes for CASSPPNELNPGELFF.

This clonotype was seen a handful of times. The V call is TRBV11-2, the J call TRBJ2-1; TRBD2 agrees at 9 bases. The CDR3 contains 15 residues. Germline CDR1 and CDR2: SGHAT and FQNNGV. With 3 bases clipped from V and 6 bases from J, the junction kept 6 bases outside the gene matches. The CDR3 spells CASSLGRGGINEQFF. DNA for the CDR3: TGTGCCAGCAGCTTGGGGCGGGGGGGCATCAATGAGCAGTTCTTC. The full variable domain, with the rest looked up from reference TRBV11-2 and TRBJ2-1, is EAGVAQSPRYKIIEKRQSVAFWCNPISGHATLYWYQQILGQGPKLLIQFQNNGVVDDSQLPKDRFSAERLKGVDSTLKIQPAKLEDSAVYLCASSLGRGGINEQFFGPGTRLTVL.

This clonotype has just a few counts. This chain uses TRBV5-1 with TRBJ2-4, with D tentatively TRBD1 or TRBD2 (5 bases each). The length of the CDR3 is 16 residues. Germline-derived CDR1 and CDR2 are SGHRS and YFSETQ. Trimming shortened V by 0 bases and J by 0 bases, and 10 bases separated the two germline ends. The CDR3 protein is CASSLGIGGAKNIQYF. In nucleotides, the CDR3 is TGCGCCAGCAGCTTGGGGATTGGGGGAGCCAAAAACATTCAGTACTTC.

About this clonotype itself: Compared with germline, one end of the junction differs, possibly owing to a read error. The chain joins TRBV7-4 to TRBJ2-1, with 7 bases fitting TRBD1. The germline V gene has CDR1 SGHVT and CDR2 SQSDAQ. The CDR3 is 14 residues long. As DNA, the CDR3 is TGTGCCAGCAGCCCGGGACAGTACGACAATAAGCAGTTCTTC. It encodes CASSPGQYDNKQFF.